This TCR beta chain was profiled in a study of tumor-infiltrating lymphocytes in primary liver carcinoma. Study details: The yield of productive TCRbeta reads per sample was roughly 3.5 to 7.13 million and was similar across tissue types.

This clonotype was observed a handful of times. A single base separates this from a much larger clone, so it may be a read error. Taking about 20-31 mg of unsorted bulk tissue, the authors co-extracted RNA and DNA. Patients showed chronic HBV infection and an absence of prior treatment. Using a constant-region primer together with ProtoScript II reverse transcriptase, TCR beta cDNA was made from approximately 0.55 ug of total RNA. ARM-PCR was slightly modified, and three nested multiplex PCR rounds with it gave rise to the TCR beta libraries. PCR rounds one and two used TRBV1-TRBV30 forward primers with a C-beta reverse primer for approximately 10 cycles each. A single record per CDR3 protein comes from TCRdb applying MiXCR to the multiplex PCR reads. In the table there are roughly 91,000 distinct CDR3 sequences, approximately 71% of which are singletons. In germline, CDR1 is SGHNT, CDR2 YYREEE (reference sequence). This CDR3 is built from 15 residues.

The J gene is TRBJ1-3, the V gene TRBV5-4, with 8 bases that match TRBD1. The sample was liver tumor tissue from sampling region 5. Subset specified: tumor region T5, tumor centre. The source of this sequence is an older woman with primary liver carcinoma and hepatitis B virus infection. The CDR3, as DNA: TGTGCCAGCAGCCCGGACAGGGTGGTTGGAAACACCACATATTTT. This translates into CASSPDRVVGNTTYF. Full variable domain (remainder filled in from reference TRBV5-4 and TRBJ1-3): ETGVTQSPTHLIKTRGQQVTLRCSSQSGHNTVSWYQQALGQGPQFIFQYYREEENGRGNFPPRFSGLQFPNYSSELNVNALELDDSALYLCASSPDRVVGNTTYFGEGSWLTVV.